A single sample is the source of the 3 T cell receptor beta chains below, sequenced in a study of beta chain features in type 1 diabetes. Every bit of the isolated RNA underwent reverse transcription, so sequencing read expressed TCRB transcripts. Sequenced by immunoSEQ multiplex PCR; TCRdb stores in-frame clones only, minus some. The table shows 300,000 to 350,000 clones, with around 19% occurring only once. Material: naive CD4+ T cells from blood. These TCRs come from a woman younger than 30 in good health.

J is TRBJ1-2 and V is TRBV4-1; a possible D gene is TRBD1 (5 bases). This CDR3 has 16 amino acids. The ends were cut back, 2 bases at V and 1 base at J, with 14 bases in the middle. From germline, CDR1 is MGHRA and CDR2 YSYEKL. The CDR3 sequence: CASSQSVGRDNYGYTF. In DNA, the CDR3 is TGCGCCAGCAGCCAATCAGTCGGCAGGGATAACTATGGCTACACCTTC.

The chain employs TRBV4-3 and TRBJ1-5; maybe TRBD1 (5 bases). The CDR3 sequence is 16 residues long. V lost 0 bases, J lost 7 bases, and 16 bases lay in between. Per the germline V gene, CDR1 is LGHNA and CDR2 is YSLEER. This CDR3 is CASSQDYGGSGQPQHF. The CDR3 coding sequence is TGCGCCAGCAGCCAAGATTACGGGGGGAGCGGGCAGCCCCAGCATTTT.

Here the CDR3 reads CAWGGQGDTEAFF. DNA for the CDR3: TGTGCCTGGGGGGGACAGGGTGACACTGAAGCTTTCTTT. The rearrangement uses TRBV30 and TRBJ1-1, with 9 bases aligning to TRBD1. In germline, CDR1 is GTSNPN, CDR2 SVGIG (reference sequence). This CDR3 spans 13 amino acids. The V segment lost 5 bases and the J segment 3 bases; nucleotides outside the gene matches: 4.